This entry describes one T cell receptor beta chain. This clonotype was found many times. Its antigen is currently not known. Base qualities are missing; no much larger clone stands one base away. The data derive from a study of T cells in Graves' hyperthyroidism and ophthalmopathy (dated by TCRdb to the late 2010s). With respect to the entire study: Peripheral blood was sampled at the time of initial diagnosis, prior to any treatment. The study also compared thyroid tissue and blood T-cell repertoires from roughly six Graves' hyperthyroidism patients. After sampling, hyperthyroidism patients received methimazole starting at 30 mg daily, and ophthalmopathy patients received high-dose intravenous methylprednisolone. To identify TCR V-J signatures that set the groups apart, the researchers used a discovery cohort of about a hundred patients, made up of around 42 with Graves' ophthalmopathy and 57 with stable Graves' hyperthyroidism. The 100 discovery patients were divided at random into training and test sets in a 7:3 ratio. Prospective prediction of ophthalmopathy was tested in an independent validation cohort consisting of about 20 hyperthyroidism patients and approximately 16 patients who later progressed to ophthalmopathy. TCR Vbeta CDR3 sequencing of 130 to 150 peripheral blood samples (about 45 ophthalmopathy, some 75 hyperthyroidism and approximately 17 progressor patients) is reported in the paper. The paper as a whole reports these results and caveats: During validation, the model predicted progression to ophthalmopathy a median of around 7 months ahead of onset, with just under 71% sensitivity and roughly 72% specificity. Ophthalmopathy was separated from stable hyperthyroidism by a 13 V-J signature model, with approximately 85% sensitivity and about 84% specificity obtained in cross-validation and 80%/75% obtained in testing. Sample size was not statistically predetermined, and blinding of investigators to group allocation was not performed. Most expanded thyroid clonotypes (frequency above 0.001) were also found in blood, which suggests that blood repertoires may mirror thyroid immune responses.

A patient counted as having stable Graves' hyperthyroidism if no progression to ophthalmopathy occurred over 18 months of follow-up. Hyperthyroidism patients were aged 18 to 65 years and newly diagnosed, with disease duration of less than 2 months. The study excluded patients with uncontrolled infections, other autoimmune diseases, pregnancy or lactation. Diagnoses were based on clinical symptoms, serum thyroxine and TRAb, thyroid ultrasound and orbital computed tomography. Ficoll-Paque density gradient centrifugation was used to isolate PBMCs from 8.5 to 10 ml of fresh peripheral blood. Total RNA was extracted with Trizol reagent, and quality was checked on an Agilent 2100 Bioanalyzer. TCR beta CDR3 regions were amplified from RNA transcripts. The first round of RT-PCR for the TCR CDR3 was performed with the HTBI primer set and the Qiagen OneStep RT-PCR kit. Libraries were constructed in a second round of multiplex PCR, after which size selection and purification were performed. Libraries were sequenced paired-end with 100 bp reads on an Illumina HiSeq2000. On the authors' methods: SOAPnuke was used to process the raw data, throwing out any read that contained adapters or uncalled bases, had a mean Phred below 15, or lacked an exact constant-primer or identifier match. High-quality paired reads were merged using COPE v1.2.5, and each unique nucleotide sequence was defined as a clonotype. MiTCR v1.1 was used to align clonotypes to the IMGT TRBV, TRBD and TRBJ reference segments. The analysis included only V-J combinations with a frequency above 0.0001, which together covered more than 98% of the repertoires. The TCS score was defined as the ratio of F50 (clonal expansion) to E x V (chaos), calculated using BLOSUM62-based TCRdist between CDR3 peptides within each V-J. Welch's t-statistics and random forest reduced fewer than 550 V-J features to roughly 13, which were used in a naive Bayes classifier (R e1071). The Morisita-Horn index was used to measure how similar the thyroid and blood repertoires were. Using fastp trimming at Q25 and MiXCR clonotype assembly, TCRdb reanalyzed the public sequencing data and kept in-frame beta chains. Here each entry gathers all rows of one CDR3 protein and keeps the most common genes and DNA. The authors' filters were not applied to this entry. This sample is represented by about 840,000 distinct CDR3 sequences; more than 30% of them were singletons. The ten largest clones represent 7% to 10% of the sample.

Including the terminal cysteine and phenylalanine, the CDR3 comprises 14 residues. The retained sequence is limited to the CDR3, 42 bases, with the frame set at the first base. V and J are truncated by 5 bases and 7 bases respectively, leaving an intervening sequence of 14 bases. Sequences SEHNR (CDR1) and FQNEAQ (CDR2) are obtained from the germline V gene (reference sequence). The source is a man younger than 35 with Graves' hyperthyroidism. This chain is built from TRBV7-9 and TRBJ1-4; the D region possibly corresponds to TRBD1 (6 bases align). The material sequenced was blood. The nucleotides are TGTGCCAGCAGCCGGAGGGGGAGCGGTGAAAAACTGTTTTTT. Translation gives CASSRRGSGEKLFF.